Described below is a single TCR beta chain sequence and its context. Individuals aged 18 to 89 years were recruited from roughly 22 US areas. Clinical history reported by participants formed the basis on which cohorts were assigned. Donors of Cohort 3 who recovered were those that had two negative PCRs, clearance, or symptom resolution. Authors' data handling: Amplifying reference gene primers gave estimates of nucleated cell counts. Clones were read by immunoSEQ multiplex PCR, and TCRdb kept only the in-frame ones, dropping some. That table gives V, J and clone size, and the DNA gave D and trimming. The data show 150,000 to 200,000 clones, 88% seen once. These data come from a study of blood T cell repertoires in COVID-19. The length of the CDR3 is 15 residues. Germline CDR1 and CDR2: SGHTA and FQGNSA. Trimming took off 4 bases at V and 7 bases at J, with 14 bases between the two ends.

Sequencing used PBMCs or T cells enriched from blood (not recorded which). The chain combines TRBV7-2 with TRBJ1-6; D uncertain. This TCR came from a woman under 30 who had recovered from COVID-19. CDR3 region: CASSSTIVLNSPLHF. The CDR3 coding sequence is TGTGCCAGCAGCTCGACAATTGTTCTCAATTCACCCCTCCACTTT.